Listed below are T cell receptor beta chains from one sample, sequenced in a study of CXCR3-negative and CXCR3-positive naive CD8 T cells. Using the 5' RACE reads, TCRdb records one entry per CDR3 protein without DNA. Its listing shows nearly 90,000 distinct CDR3 sequences. The sequencing input was naive CXCR3+ CD8+ T cells from blood. These receptors all come from a human donor in good health. Some clones in this sample may be carry-over from other donors' samples. Both conserved end residues are part of each CDR3.

v_call: TRBV9; j_call: TRBJ1-3; cdr3_aa: CASSPPPGNTIYF
v_call: TRBV7-9; j_call: TRBJ2-7; cdr3_aa: CASSTADHSTYEQYF
v_call: TRBV29-1; j_call: TRBJ2-1; cdr3_aa: CSVLRQDSYNEQFF
v_call: TRBV11-2; j_call: TRBJ2-5; cdr3_aa: CASSYSGTQETQYF
v_call: TRBV2; j_call: TRBJ2-6; cdr3_aa: CATAAYFSGANVLTF
v_call: TRBV20-1; j_call: TRBJ2-2; cdr3_aa: CSAEKAGTTGELFF
v_call: TRBV10-3; j_call: TRBJ1-5; cdr3_aa: CAISRGYSNQPQHF
v_call: TRBV7-9; j_call: TRBJ1-4; cdr3_aa: CASRADMVEKLFF
v_call: TRBV5-4; j_call: TRBJ2-5; cdr3_aa: CASSLAPSGGQETQYF
v_call: TRBV30; j_call: TRBJ2-7; cdr3_aa: CAWRTGPSYEQYF
v_call: TRBV28; j_call: TRBJ2-3; cdr3_aa: CASSLSPSLTLTDTQYF
v_call: TRBV6-1; j_call: TRBJ2-7; cdr3_aa: CASMKQPEQYF
v_call: TRBV28; j_call: TRBJ2-5; cdr3_aa: CASSLLDRGQETQYF
v_call: TRBV6-2/TRBV6-3; j_call: TRBJ2-3; cdr3_aa: CASNLAGGSDTQYF
v_call: TRBV10-3; j_call: TRBJ2-5; cdr3_aa: CAISDVGEETQYF
v_call: TRBV9; j_call: TRBJ2-1; cdr3_aa: CASSAPPGLPEQFF
v_call: TRBV13; j_call: TRBJ2-5; cdr3_aa: CASSLGIIGQETQYF
v_call: TRBV6-6; j_call: TRBJ2-1; cdr3_aa: CASTGGPGNEQFF
v_call: TRBV7-9; j_call: TRBJ1-4; cdr3_aa: CASSLYPPRQATTNEKLFF
v_call: TRBV20-1; j_call: TRBJ2-7; cdr3_aa: CSARVESYEQYF
v_call: TRBV28; j_call: TRBJ2-5; cdr3_aa: CASSSPRLAGDQETQYF
v_call: TRBV6-6; j_call: TRBJ2-5; cdr3_aa: CASSADRAKETQYF
v_call: TRBV27; j_call: TRBJ2-7; cdr3_aa: CASSPGTSGGSYEQYF
v_call: TRBV29-1; j_call: TRBJ2-1; cdr3_aa: CRVEGRPARTSGGDEQFF
v_call: TRBV6-1; j_call: TRBJ2-1; cdr3_aa: CASSESPVPYNEQFF
v_call: TRBV29-1; j_call: TRBJ2-7; cdr3_aa: CSVQIDGSYEQYF
v_call: TRBV28; j_call: TRBJ2-7; cdr3_aa: CASSPGTFSYEQYF
v_call: TRBV13; j_call: TRBJ1-1; cdr3_aa: CASSPFFGTEAFF
v_call: TRBV6-5; j_call: TRBJ1-1; cdr3_aa: CASSRQGADTEAFF
v_call: TRBV14; j_call: TRBJ2-5; cdr3_aa: CASSRQIRRQASQETQYF
v_call: TRBV28; j_call: TRBJ1-3; cdr3_aa: CASSFGGARNTIYF
v_call: TRBV27; j_call: TRBJ2-3; cdr3_aa: CASSPRASGGWTDTQYF
v_call: TRBV27; j_call: TRBJ2-5; cdr3_aa: CASRPLDRVEETQYF
v_call: TRBV7-8; j_call: TRBJ1-2; cdr3_aa: CASSLGRLNYGYTF
v_call: TRBV6-2/TRBV6-3; j_call: TRBJ2-7; cdr3_aa: CASSYGQNYEQYF
v_call: TRBV20-1; j_call: TRBJ2-1; cdr3_aa: CSSYFPGQGGYEQCF
v_call: TRBV28; j_call: TRBJ2-3; cdr3_aa: CASSLWAGGGDTQYF
v_call: TRBV7-9; j_call: TRBJ2-6; cdr3_aa: CASSFYPSGANVLTF
v_call: TRBV19; j_call: TRBJ1-1; cdr3_aa: CASSRGPSGAEAFF
v_call: TRBV6-5; j_call: TRBJ2-1; cdr3_aa: CASSYFHRAGYNEQFF
v_call: TRBV5-1; j_call: TRBJ2-1; cdr3_aa: CASSLEFKHEQFF
v_call: TRBV6-5; j_call: TRBJ2-7; cdr3_aa: CASRFDSYDREQYF
v_call: TRBV29-1; j_call: TRBJ1-2; cdr3_aa: CSFDPGEANYGYTF
v_call: TRBV4-1; j_call: TRBJ2-1; cdr3_aa: CASSQLSSGGAYNEQFF
v_call: TRBV6-5; j_call: TRBJ2-5; cdr3_aa: CASTSGVYQETQYF
v_call: TRBV5-6; j_call: TRBJ1-1; cdr3_aa: CASSENNNEAFF
v_call: TRBV19; j_call: TRBJ2-3; cdr3_aa: CASSIGPLSTDTQYF
v_call: TRBV28; j_call: TRBJ1-2; cdr3_aa: CASSQASGGASYGYTF
v_call: TRBV27; j_call: TRBJ2-5; cdr3_aa: CASPRVYQETQYF
v_call: TRBV4-1; j_call: TRBJ2-5; cdr3_aa: CASRKGLAEETQYF
v_call: TRBV7-3; j_call: TRBJ2-7; cdr3_aa: CASSHMGGTGTEQYF
v_call: TRBV3-1; j_call: TRBJ2-3; cdr3_aa: CASSLRSGADTQYF
v_call: TRBV6-6; j_call: TRBJ1-1; cdr3_aa: CASILSGGAEAFF
v_call: TRBV6-4; j_call: TRBJ2-1; cdr3_aa: CASSDGAERNEQFF
v_call: TRBV30; j_call: TRBJ2-7; cdr3_aa: CAWSWGDSLYEQYF
v_call: TRBV5-1; j_call: TRBJ2-7; cdr3_aa: CASSLAPWTYEQYF
v_call: TRBV9; j_call: TRBJ1-5; cdr3_aa: CASSAGDRFNQPQHF
v_call: TRBV28; j_call: TRBJ1-1; cdr3_aa: CASSYSLPGQLFGDEAFF
v_call: TRBV30; j_call: TRBJ2-2; cdr3_aa: CAWSIAPSGELFF
v_call: TRBV20-1; j_call: TRBJ2-7; cdr3_aa: CSATLRGRAYEQYF